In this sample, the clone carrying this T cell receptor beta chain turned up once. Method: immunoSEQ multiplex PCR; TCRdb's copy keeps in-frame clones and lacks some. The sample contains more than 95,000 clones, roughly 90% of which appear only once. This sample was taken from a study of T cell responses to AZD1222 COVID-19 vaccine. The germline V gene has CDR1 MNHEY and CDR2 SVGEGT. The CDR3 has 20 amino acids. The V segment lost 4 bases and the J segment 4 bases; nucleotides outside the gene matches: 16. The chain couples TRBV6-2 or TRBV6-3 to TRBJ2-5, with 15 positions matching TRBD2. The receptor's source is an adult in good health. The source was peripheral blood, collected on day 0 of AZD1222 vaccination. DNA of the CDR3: TGTGCCAGCAGTTGGGAAAGGACTAGCGGGGGGGCCTTCAACAGAGAGACCCAGTACTTC. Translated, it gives CASSWERTSGGAFNRETQYF.